This T cell receptor (beta chain) emerged from a study of T cells in Graves' hyperthyroidism and ophthalmopathy. Authors of the study amplified TCR beta CDR3 regions from RNA transcripts. HTBI primers were used for first-round RT-PCR of the TCR CDR3. TCRdb passed the multiplex PCR reads through MiXCR, listing each CDR3 protein once. The table has approximately 480,000 distinct CDR3 sequences, less than 25% seen once. This CDR3 is 16 amino acids long. The V end lost 6 bases, the J end lost 4 bases, and 21 bases lay between the germline ends. Thyroid ultrasound and orbital computed tomography, with clinical symptoms and serum thyroxine and TRAb, informed diagnoses.

The sample comprised blood. The TCR comes from a young man with Graves' hyperthyroidism. The V and J genes are TRBV12-3 or TRBV12-4 and TRBJ1-1; perhaps TRBD1 as D (6 bases). CDR3 residues: CASSHREKILGTEAFF. CDR3 coding DNA: TGTGCCAGCAGCCACAGGGAAAAAATCCTGGGCACTGAAGCTTTCTTT.